This is a list of T cell receptor beta chains from one sample in a study of blood T cell repertoires in COVID-19. Libraries were prepared by immunoSEQ multiplex PCR; TCRdb keeps only in-frame clonotypes and omits some of them. The table has about 330,000 clones, about 90% seen once. The sequenced sample was peripheral blood. Source of these receptors: a man between 18 and 35 years old who had recovered from COVID-19. Both conserved end residues are part of each CDR3. The D gene is left open where the match is weak. Clone sizes are given selectively: once, few, many, or a class where the clone is expanded.

>-|-|TRBV24-1|TRBJ2-2
TGTGCCACCAGTGATAACAGGGGAGGTACCGGGGAGCTGTTTTTT
CATSDNRGGTGELFF
>TRBD1|-|TRBV27|TRBJ1-2
TGTGCCAGCAGTTCTCGACAGGGCGTCTATGGCTACACCTTC
CASSSRQGVYGYTF
>-|-|TRBV2|TRBJ2-7
TGTGCCAGCAGGAAAGACGGGGTTGGCGAGCAGTACTTC
CASRKDGVGEQYF
>-|-|TRBV25-1|TRBJ1-1
TGTGCCAGCAGTGTGTCCCAGAACACTGAAGCTTTCTTT
CASSVSQNTEAFF
>-|-|TRBV2|TRBJ2-7
TGTGCCAGCTCCCCTGAACGCGCCCTCTCCTACGAGCAGTACTTC
CASSPERALSYEQYF
>TRBD2|once|TRBV29-1|TRBJ2-7
TGCAGCGTCACCGGGACTAGCGGACCGGGGCAGTACTTC
CSVTGTSGPGQYF
>-|-|TRBV7-2|TRBJ1-3
TGTGCCAGCAGCTTAGCGCAAATCCGAGCCCACTCTGGAAACACCATATATTTT
CASSLAQIRAHSGNTIYF
>-|-|TRBV25-1|TRBJ2-1
TGTGCCAGCAGTGCGGGACACTCCTCCTACAATGAGCAGTTCTTC
CASSAGHSSYNEQFF
>TRBD2|once|TRBV5-6|TRBJ2-1
TGTGCCAGCAGCTCGGGAGGGTTGTGGGGGTTCTTC
CASSSGGLWGFF
>TRBD1|-|TRBV5-1|TRBJ1-4
TGCGCCAGCAGCCCGGGACAGGGAATTCAAAAACTGTTTTTT
CASSPGQGIQKLFF
>TRBD1|-|TRBV7-6|TRBJ1-5
TGTGCCAGCAGCCTCGGGACAGGGGGGAGCAATCAGCCCCAGCATTTT
CASSLGTGGSNQPQHF
>TRBD1|-|TRBV9|TRBJ2-3
TGTGCCAGCAGCAGGAAGGGGGCGGAAGATACGCAGTATTTT
CASSRKGAEDTQYF
>TRBD1|-|TRBV3-1/TRBV3-2|TRBJ2-2
TGTGCCAGCAGCCTCCGGGGACAGGGTACCGGGGAGCTGTTTTTT
CASSLRGQGTGELFF
>-|-|TRBV7-3|TRBJ2-7
TGTGCCAGCAGCCCCGGGTTCCCCTACGAGCAGTACTTC
CASSPGFPYEQYF
>TRBD2|-|TRBV7-3|TRBJ2-1
TGTGCCAGCAGCTTAACGTGGACTAGCGGGAACCATGAGCAGTTCTTC
CASSLTWTSGNHEQFF
>-|-|TRBV5-4|TRBJ2-5
TGTGCCAGCAGCTGGGGGGGCCCGGGGGCGCGGGAGACCCAGTACTTC
CASSWGGPGARETQYF
>-|-|TRBV30|TRBJ2-3
TGTGCCTGGAGTGGGGGACAAAGCACAGATACGCAGTATTTT
CAWSGGQSTDTQYF
>-|few|TRBV27|TRBJ1-1
TGTGCCAGCAGTATAGCGGGGGACACTGAAGCTTTCTTT
CASSIAGDTEAFF
>TRBD2|-|TRBV6-5|TRBJ2-1
TGTGCCAGCAGTTATCGGACTAGCGGGGGCACGGAGCAGTTCTTC
CASSYRTSGGTEQFF
>-|-|TRBV5-1|TRBJ2-2
TGCGCCAGCAGCAATGGGCCGACGAACACCGGGGAGCTGTTTTTT
CASSNGPTNTGELFF
>-|-|TRBV20-1|TRBJ1-2
TGCAGTGCTAGTCAGGCCCCCTATGGCTACACCTTC
CSASQAPYGYTF
>-|once|TRBV19|TRBJ1-1
TGTGCCAGTAGTATCAGGGGAACCGCTGAAGCTTTCTTT
CASSIRGTAEAFF
>-|-|TRBV4-1|TRBJ1-4
TGCGCCAGCAGCCAGGGAGAGACGGGATTGTTAAATGAAAAACTGTTTTTT
CASSQGETGLLNEKLFF
>-|-|TRBV18|TRBJ1-5
TGTGCCAGCTCACCACCGTCCAGAAGACCCCAGCATTTT
CASSPPSRRPQHF
>-|-|TRBV12-5|TRBJ2-2
TGTGCTAGTGGTTTGCCACGAGGAGGGACCGGGGAGCTGTTTTTT
CASGLPRGGTGELFF
>TRBD2|-|TRBV12-3/TRBV12-4|TRBJ2-4
TGTGCCAGCAGCTCGGACGGGAGGAACATTCAGTACTTC
CASSSDGRNIQYF
>-|-|TRBV27|TRBJ2-1
TGTGCCAGCACGGTTACAGGAGGGGCGTACAATGAGCAGTTCTTC
CASTVTGGAYNEQFF
>TRBD1|-|TRBV5-4|TRBJ1-1
TGTGCCAGCAGCCCAGACAGGGAAGGAGGGAACGCTTTCTTT
CASSPDREGGNAFF
>-|-|TRBV27|TRBJ2-1
TGTGCCAGCACCTTGGGAGTGGCCTACAATGAGCAGTTCTTC
CASTLGVAYNEQFF
>TRBD2|once|TRBV3-1/TRBV3-2|TRBJ2-2
TGTGCCAGCAGCCCTGGGACTAGCGGGATGGGCGGGGAGCTGTTTTTT
CASSPGTSGMGGELFF
>TRBD1|-|TRBV9|TRBJ1-4
TGTGCCAGCAGCGGGACAGGACGTAATGAAAAACTGTTTTTT
CASSGTGRNEKLFF
>TRBD1|once|TRBV5-1|TRBJ2-7
TGCGCCAGCAGGCCCCGACAGGGATCCTACGAGCAGTACTTC
CASRPRQGSYEQYF
>-|-|TRBV11-2|TRBJ2-7
TGTGCCAGCAGCTTAGACCCCCAGGTTTTAGAGCAGTACTTC
CASSLDPQVLEQYF
>-|-|TRBV5-5|TRBJ2-6
TGTGCCAGCACCCCGGGGGGGGCCAACGTCCTGACTTTC
CASTPGGANVLTF
>-|-|TRBV7-9|TRBJ2-3
TGTGCCAGCAGCTTCAATTCCCTCAGGGTAACAGATACGCAGTATTTT
CASSFNSLRVTDTQYF
>TRBD2|-|TRBV4-2|TRBJ2-5
TGTGCCAGCAGCAAGGGCTCCGGCGGGGGGGCAGGGGAGACCCAGTACTTC
CASSKGSGGGAGETQYF
>TRBD2|once|TRBV11-1|TRBJ2-1
TGTGCCAGCAGCTTGAGGGGACTAGAGTCAGTGTTCTTC
CASSLRGLESVFF
>TRBD1|-|TRBV7-8|TRBJ1-5
TGTGCCAGCAGGCCGACCGGGACAGGGTCCAATCAGCCCCAGCATTTT
CASRPTGTGSNQPQHF
>TRBD1|once|TRBV6-5|TRBJ2-7
TGTGCCAGCAGATACGACAGGGGGCTCGAGCAGTACTTC
CASRYDRGLEQYF
>-|-|TRBV19|TRBJ1-5
TGTGCCAGTAGTATAGCAGGGAGCAATCAGCCCCAGCATTTT
CASSIAGSNQPQHF
>TRBD2|-|TRBV4-1|TRBJ2-7
TGCGCCAGCAGCCAAGAACCTAGCGGCTCCTACGAGCAGTACTTC
CASSQEPSGSYEQYF
>-|-|TRBV11-2|TRBJ2-7
TGTGCCAGCAGCTTAGCGGCTAGGGGCCTTGACGAGCAGTACTTC
CASSLAARGLDEQYF
>TRBD2|-|TRBV10-1|TRBJ2-7
TGCGCCAGCAGTGATGAAAGGTGGGCGGGAGGAAACGAGCAGTACTTC
CASSDERWAGGNEQYF
>-|-|TRBV7-9|TRBJ1-1
TGTGCCAGCAGCTTAGGGTGGACAGCGGACACTGAAGCTTTCTTT
CASSLGWTADTEAFF
>-|-|TRBV9|TRBJ1-3
TGTGCCAGCAGCGTTGGAGGAATAGGTCAGGACACCATATATTTT
CASSVGGIGQDTIYF
>-|-|TRBV7-3|TRBJ1-2
TGTGCCAGCAGCTTAAGCGGTGCGGATGGCTACACCTTC
CASSLSGADGYTF
>TRBD1|-|TRBV9|TRBJ2-5
TGTGCCAGCAGCGCAAGGACAGGCAACCAAGAGACCCAGTACTTC
CASSARTGNQETQYF
>-|-|TRBV19|TRBJ1-1
TGTGCCAGTAGTATATACGGGAACACTGAAGCTTTCTTT
CASSIYGNTEAFF
>TRBD2|-|TRBV7-2|TRBJ2-7
TGTGCCGCCGCCCAGGCTAGCGGGGTTCAGTACGAGCAGTACTTC
CAAAQASGVQYEQYF
>-|-|TRBV7-9|TRBJ2-1
TGTGCCAGCAGCTTAGAAGGGGTCAATGAGCAGTTCTTC
CASSLEGVNEQFF
>-|-|TRBV5-5|TRBJ1-2
TGTGCCAGCAGCTTAATGGAGTCGGCTGGCTACACCTTC
CASSLMESAGYTF
>-|-|TRBV18|TRBJ1-4
TGTGCCAGCTCACCACCGGGCACTAATGAAAAACTGTTTTTT
CASSPPGTNEKLFF
>-|-|TRBV18|TRBJ1-1
TGTGCCAGTTCACCTGGCTCGAACACTGAAGCTTTCTTT
CASSPGSNTEAFF
>-|-|TRBV30|TRBJ1-5
TGTGCCTGGAGTGTAATGGCAGTCAATCAGCCCCAGCATTTT
CAWSVMAVNQPQHF